The entry below gives a single T cell receptor beta chain sequence along with its context. Its target is unknown. Viral peptide pools were used in the ViraFEST assay to expand antigen-specific CD4+ T cells, and sequencing came afterward. Subsequent to less than twelve days of culture, CD4+ T cells were isolated. The cohort was immunized with two doses of either the BNT162b2 or mRNA-1273 vaccine. Cultures received IL-2 medium that replaced half the medium on days 3 and 7. Here immunoSEQ multiplex PCR was the method, and the copy in TCRdb shows in-frame clones only, minus some. The sample contains about 16,000 clones, about 76% of which appear only once. The data were taken from a study of vaccination effects on CD4 cells after COVID-19. The source material was CD4+ T cells from PBMCs cultured with HCoV-NL63 spike peptides, sampled after COVID-19 vaccination. The TCR originated in a human donor who received a COVID-19 vaccine.

CDR3 in DNA: TGTGCCAGCAGCTCAGCCAGGGAACTAGGGGAGCTGTTTTTT. This gives the protein CASSSARELGELFF. The chain links TRBV5-4 to TRBJ2-2; TRBD1 might be the D (5 bases). The length of the CDR3 is 14 residues. Trimming removed 3 bases from V and 8 bases from J, with 14 bases in between. Germline assignment: CDR1 SGHNT and CDR2 YYREEE (reference sequence).